Detailed here is one T cell receptor beta chain. Its matching antigen is unknown. This record comes from a study of human versus mouse CDR3 diversity and MHC coevolution. Study-wide results and caveats: Compared with mice, human CDR3s carried more deletions and insertions on average. Some 1.5 million TCR beta clonotypes were estimated for humans, the largest repertoire.

Assay used: immunoSEQ multiplex PCR; TCRdb lists only in-frame clones, some missing. This table has roughly 80,000 clones, roughly 95% appearing once. Trimming at V came to 5 bases and at J to 7 bases, leaving 7 bases not matched to a gene. Germline lookup yields CDR1 SNHLY and CDR2 FYNNEI. The CDR3 loop spans 13 amino acids. This chain links TRBV2 with TRBJ1-1; TRBD1 aligns across 7 bases. This TCR derives from a person between 25 and 69 years old in good health. Sequencing was carried out using naive CD4+ T cells from blood. This sample's subset: CD45RO-negative CD62L-positive naive CD4 T cells. For the CDR3, the DNA is TGTGCCAGCAGTAGGACAGGTTCCGGTGAAGCTTTCTTT. Amino acids: CASSRTGSGEAFF.